The rows below give T cell receptor beta chains drawn from one sample of a study of T cells in narcolepsy. The protocol was immunoSEQ multiplex PCR, while the TCRdb copy is restricted to in-frame clones and leaves out a portion. The sample holds some 35,000 clones, 81% seen once. Input material: memory (CD45RA-) CD4+ T cells from blood. Receptors were obtained from a human donor in good health. CDR3s include the opening cysteine and the closing phenylalanine or tryptophan. Each record gives: V gene, CDR3 protein.

V gene: TRBV6-1; CDR3 protein: CASRTPSEYQETQYF
V gene: TRBV5-8; CDR3 protein: CATVTGKVTGELFF
V gene: TRBV29-1; CDR3 protein: CSVEDWMAAETQYF
V gene: TRBV19; CDR3 protein: CASKKAVGSREQFF
V gene: TRBV9; CDR3 protein: CASSGDRGSTEAFF
V gene: TRBV9; CDR3 protein: CASSAGVEETQYF
V gene: TRBV7-9; CDR3 protein: CASSLVLAGKYEQYF
V gene: TRBV11-2; CDR3 protein: CASSLGLAGGRTYNEQFF
V gene: TRBV6-1; CDR3 protein: CASSEIRDRRRAEAFF
V gene: TRBV10-1; CDR3 protein: CASSESVLAEQFF
V gene: TRBV7-9; CDR3 protein: CASTTSGVMDTQYF
V gene: TRBV4-2; CDR3 protein: CASSQIGTGGQPQHF
V gene: TRBV6-1; CDR3 protein: CASPVDRDFNYGYTF
V gene: TRBV7-3; CDR3 protein: CASSLTQFNEQFF
V gene: TRBV29-1; CDR3 protein: CSVEQGFGVGINEQFF
V gene: TRBV5-8; CDR3 protein: CASRTTGGGNQPQHF
V gene: TRBV30; CDR3 protein: CAFRDRTPLHF
V gene: TRBV7-2; CDR3 protein: CASSLAQGANEQFF
V gene: TRBV5-6; CDR3 protein: CASSLRSGSYEQYF
V gene: TRBV27; CDR3 protein: CASSSGLAGWRTDTQYF
V gene: TRBV18; CDR3 protein: CASSISNQPQHF
V gene: TRBV29-1; CDR3 protein: CSVSGQSTDTQYF
V gene: TRBV2; CDR3 protein: CASRELAVYEQYF
V gene: TRBV5-1; CDR3 protein: CASSLVGAGGLFF
V gene: TRBV6-1; CDR3 protein: CASTMGAIQYF
V gene: TRBV7-2; CDR3 protein: CASSLEASGIRPQHF
V gene: TRBV6-1; CDR3 protein: CASSEEAFNQPQHF
V gene: TRBV5-1; CDR3 protein: CASSPGRSALQGGNEKLFF
V gene: TRBV2; CDR3 protein: CASSGGPGDTEQFF
V gene: TRBV7-2; CDR3 protein: CASSPAQYKETQYF
V gene: TRBV10-1; CDR3 protein: CASSENRGSANTGELFF
V gene: TRBV5-4; CDR3 protein: CASRPEEGFYGYTF
V gene: TRBV27; CDR3 protein: CASSFRGQNYGYTF